These 30 T cell receptor beta chains were sequenced from one sample in a study of blood T cell repertoires in COVID-19. The assay was immunoSEQ multiplex PCR, and TCRdb's table has in-frame clones only and misses some. The sample holds about 370,000 clones; roughly 90% are singletons and the top ten take 3%. The sample consisted of peripheral blood. The receptors come from a young woman with COVID-19, enrolled during active disease.

V and J are TRBV30 and TRBJ2-1; TRBD1 might be the D (6 bases). Germline V lookup: CDR1 GTSNPN, CDR2 SVGIG (reference sequence). The CDR3 covers 19 residues. V gave up 2 bases and J gave up 3 bases, with 26 bases separating them. CDR3 bases: TGTGCCTGGAGTACAGGGACCCGTGGGATGGGATCTCGCTACAATGAGCAGTTCTTC. Amino acid sequence: CAWSTGTRGMGSRYNEQFF.

The chain uses TRBV9 and TRBJ2-1, with D unclear. This CDR3 is built from 11 residues. Germline V gene lookup returns CDR1 SGDLS and CDR2 YYNGEE. Trimming removed 5 bases from V and 6 bases from J, with 6 bases in between. CDR3 loop: CASSYSNEQFF. CDR3 bases: TGTGCCAGCAGTTACAGCAATGAGCAGTTCTTC.

The rearrangement uses TRBV19 and TRBJ1-1; no reliable D call. The V end was cut by 3 bases, the J end by 1 base, with 15 bases between. Germline V gives CDR1 LNHDA, CDR2 SQIVND (reference sequence). This CDR3 comprises 16 residues. The CDR3 loop reads CASSMGGGVGNTEAFF. The CDR3 bases are TGTGCCAGTAGTATGGGTGGCGGGGTGGGGAACACTGAAGCTTTCTTT. Based on the CDR3 plus reference TRBV19 and TRBJ1-1, the full variable domain is DGGITQSPKYLFRKEGQNVTLSCEQNLNHDAMYWYRQDPGQGLRLIYYSQIVNDFQKGDIAEGYSVSREKKESFPLTVTSAQKNPTAFYLCASSMGGGVGNTEAFFGQGTRLTVV.

The CDR3 protein is CASQTGTGNTIYF. The CDR3 bases are TGTGCCAGCCAGACAGGGACTGGAAACACCATATATTTT. The V and J genes are TRBV12-3 or TRBV12-4 and TRBJ1-3, with 7 bases identical to TRBD1. V lost 8 bases and J lost 2; bases outside the gene matches: 3. The CDR3 contains 13 residues.

The CDR3 protein is CASRPHRGSYNEQFF. In DNA form, the CDR3 reads TGTGCCAGCAGACCGCACAGGGGTTCCTACAATGAGCAGTTCTTC. This chain links TRBV11-2 with TRBJ2-1; TRBD1 matches at 7 bases. Germline V CDR1 and CDR2: SGHAT, FQNNGV. CDR3 length: 15 amino acids. With 6 bases clipped from V and 1 base from J, the junction kept 6 bases outside the gene matches.

This chain joins TRBV7-6 and TRBJ2-2; TRBD2 agrees at 10 bases. The CDR3 contains 16 residues. V dropped 6 bases and J dropped 8; count of bases not matched to a gene: 12. Germline V CDR1 and CDR2: SGHVS, FNYEAQ. CDR3 nucleotides: TGTGCCAGCAGACGTGGTGCTAGCGGGAGTGAGGGGGAGCTGTTTTTT. It specifies CASRRGASGSEGELFF.

V is TRBV7-2 and J is TRBJ2-1, with a weak D call TRBD2 (6 bases). The germline CDR1 and CDR2 sequences are SGHTA and FQGNSA. V lost 4 bases, J lost 9 bases, and 19 bases lay in between. This CDR3 is 15 amino acids long. CDR3 region: CASSSAGGIHVEQFF. The CDR3 nucleotides read TGTGCCAGCAGCTCCGCGGGCGGGATTCATGTTGAGCAGTTCTTC.

The count of this clone is one. V usage is TRBV10-3 and J usage is TRBJ2-3; the match to TRBD2 covers 13 bases. This CDR3 has 16 residues. The J segment lost 6 bases and the V segment lost 6 bases, leaving 9 bases of the junction unmatched. Germline V gene data show CDR1 as ENHRY and CDR2 as SYGVKD. The CDR3 protein is CAIRPGLAGDSDTQYF. DNA of the CDR3: TGTGCCATCAGACCCGGACTAGCGGGGGATTCGGATACGCAGTATTTT.

The V gene is TRBV11-3, the J gene TRBJ2-3; a weak D match, TRBD1 (6 bases). There are 15 residues in the CDR3. Germline V lookup: CDR1 SGHNT, CDR2 YENEEA. Trimming took 4 bases from V and 2 from J, leaving 13 bases between them. CDR3: CASSWGTTFTDTQYF. The CDR3 region has the DNA TGTGCCAGCAGCTGGGGGACAACCTTCACAGATACGCAGTATTTT. The full variable domain, its missing parts supplied by reference TRBV11-3 and TRBJ2-3, is EAGVVQSPRYKIIEKKQPVAFWCNPISGHNTLYWYLQNLGQGPELLIRYENEEAVDDSQLPKDRFSAERLKGVDSTLKIQPAELGDSAVYLCASSWGTTFTDTQYFGPGTRLTVL.

The chain carries TRBV29-1 and TRBJ2-3; 7 bases are shared with TRBD1. Trimming at V came to 6 bases and at J to 1 base, leaving 4 bases not matched to a gene. Per the germline V gene, CDR1 is SQVTM and CDR2 is ANQGSEA. The CDR3 has 13 residues. CDR3 nucleotide sequence: TGCAGCGTAACAGGGGTGGGCACAGATACGCAGTATTTT. It encodes CSVTGVGTDTQYF.

The rearrangement uses TRBV6-6 and TRBJ2-2; TRBD1 might be the D (5 bases). Trimming pared 8 bases from V and 1 base from J, leaving 11 bases between. From germline, CDR1 is MNHNY and CDR2 SVGAGI (reference sequence). The length of the CDR3 is 14 residues. CDR3 region: CASALGQNTGELFF. The CDR3 region has the DNA TGTGCCAGCGCTCTCGGACAGAACACCGGGGAGCTGTTTTTT.

This chain connects TRBV24-1 to TRBJ2-5; TRBD2 aligns across 10 bases. The junction had 8 bases not matched to a gene; V was cut back by 4 bases and J by 4 bases. CDR3 length equals 16 residues. CDR1 is KGHDR, CDR2 SFDVKD, per germline. The CDR3 sequence is CATSDLSSSGGETQYF. CDR3 sequence (DNA): TGTGCCACCAGTGACCTTTCCTCTAGCGGGGGAGAGACCCAGTACTTC.

V is TRBV27 and J is TRBJ2-1; the match to TRBD2 covers 7 bases. Unmatched junction bases numbered 14, after V lost 6 bases and J lost 12 bases. The germline gives CDR1 MNHEY, CDR2 SMNVEV (reference sequence). This CDR3 contains 14 residues. CDR3 DNA: TGTGCCAGCAGACCCGGGACTACAGCTGGAGTGCAGTTCTTC. It translates to CASRPGTTAGVQFF.

This clone has only one observation. The chain has TRBV29-1 and TRBJ2-2; tentative D call: TRBD1 (6 bases). V was cut by 4 bases and J by 1 base, with 13 bases left in between. The germline CDR1 and CDR2 sequences are SQVTM and ANQGSEA. The CDR3 totals 15 residues. CDR3 loop: CSVALSRGNTGELFF. In DNA, the CDR3 is TGCAGCGTTGCCCTCTCCAGGGGGAACACCGGGGAGCTGTTTTTT.

The V and J genes are TRBV28 and TRBJ1-4, with D perhaps matching TRBD1 (5 bases). The CDR3 is made up of 16 amino acids. Germline V gene data show CDR1 as MDHEN and CDR2 as SYDVKM. Deletions cut 6 bases from V and 3 bases from J, with 17 bases between. The CDR3 loop reads CASSPIGGRANEKLFF. Here the CDR3 DNA reads TGTGCCAGCAGCCCCATCGGGGGGAGGGCTAATGAAAAACTGTTTTTT.

The rearrangement uses TRBV9 and TRBJ1-1, with D possibly TRBD1 on 6 matching bases. This CDR3 comprises 15 residues. Trimming removed 2 bases from V and 0 bases from J, with 11 bases in between. From germline, CDR1 is SGDLS and CDR2 YYNGEE. The CDR3 bases are TGTGCCAGCAGCGTTTGGCAGGGGATGAACACTGAAGCTTTCTTT. This codes for CASSVWQGMNTEAFF.

V gene TRBV7-6 combines with J gene TRBJ2-3; tentatively, D is TRBD2 (6 bases). Germline-derived CDR1 and CDR2 are SGHVS and FNYEAQ. The CDR3 length is 15 residues. V was clipped by 1 base and J by 6 bases, with 14 bases between them. The CDR3 here is CASSLGGTPSDTQYF. The CDR3 bases are TGTGCCAGCAGCTTAGGCGGGACCCCTTCGGATACGCAGTATTTT.

This clone was recorded a few times. The chain couples TRBV2 to TRBJ2-2; 8 bases align to TRBD1. The CDR3 spans 17 residues. Germline CDR1 is SNHLY and CDR2 is FYNNEI. V was pared by 4 bases and J by 4 bases, with 11 bases of the junction left unmatched. CDR3 nucleotides: TGTGCCAGCAGTGGCCCCAGGACAGGGACGAGCACCGGGGAGCTGTTTTTT. This gives the protein CASSGPRTGTSTGELFF.

The chain joins TRBV2 to TRBJ2-5; 7 nucleotides match TRBD1. V was clipped by 5 bases and J by 5 bases; unmatched bases: 11. The CDR3 spans 15 residues. CDR1 SNHLY and CDR2 FYNNEI come from the germline V gene. The CDR3 sequence: CASSPGTALRETQYF. The CDR3 DNA is TGTGCCAGCAGTCCCGGGACAGCCCTTCGCGAGACCCAGTACTTC.

This clone came up a few times. The gene calls are TRBV19 and TRBJ1-1; D may be TRBD1 (6 bases). Germline V lookup: CDR1 LNHDA, CDR2 SQIVND (reference sequence). CDR3 length: 13 residues. The V end was cut by 7 bases, the J end by 7 bases, with 16 bases between. CDR3 sequence (DNA): TGTGCCAGTACCATGGGGGACACAGTTGAAGCTTTCTTT. Amino acids: CASTMGDTVEAFF.

V usage is TRBV19 and J usage is TRBJ2-1, with TRBD1 identical over 8 bases. Germline CDR1 reads LNHDA; CDR2 reads SQIVND (reference sequence). This CDR3 contains 18 residues. The junction had 10 bases not matched to a gene; V was cut back by 0 bases and J by 3 bases. CDR3 nucleotides: TGTGCCAGTAGTATAGATTGGCGGACCGGGACAGGCTACAATGAGCAGTTCTTC. Encoded protein: CASSIDWRTGTGYNEQFF.

Here the CDR3 DNA reads TGCGCCAGCAGCCCGGAGCGGGATCCACCCTACAATGAGCAGTTCTTC. Its translation is CASSPERDPPYNEQFF. This chain joins TRBV4-3 and TRBJ2-1, with TRBD2 identical over 7 bases. In germline, CDR1 is LGHNA, CDR2 YSLEER. Trimming removed 4 bases from V and 2 bases from J; junction bases left unmatched: 8. CDR3 length: 16 residues.

The chain recombines TRBV15 with TRBJ2-1, with 15 bases identical to TRBD2. The CDR3 is 16 amino acids. Trimming removed 5 bases from V and 9 bases from J; junction bases left unmatched: 8. The germline gives CDR1 LNHNV, CDR2 YYDKDF (reference sequence). The CDR3 DNA reads TGTGCCACCAGCCGGACTAGCGGGAGGGGTAAATTTGAGCAGTTCTTC. This gives the protein CATSRTSGRGKFEQFF.

The genes are TRBV28 and TRBJ2-7; 7 nucleotides line up with TRBD1. CDR1 and CDR2 from the germline V gene are MDHEN and SYDVKM. The CDR3 sequence is 15 residues long. Trimming cost V 5 bases and J 4 bases; bases outside gene matches: 11. CDR3 bases: TGTGCCAGCAGTCGAACCGGGACAGTTATGTACGAGCAGTACTTC. This gives the protein CASSRTGTVMYEQYF.

This clone occurred once. The J gene is TRBJ1-1, the V gene TRBV7-2; D possibly corresponds to TRBD1 (5 bases). This CDR3 has 14 amino acids. Germline-derived CDR1 and CDR2 are SGHTA and FQGNSA. Trimming removed 5 bases at V and 6 bases at J, with 16 bases between. CDR3 amino acids: CASSKRGGVPEAFF. CDR3 DNA: TGTGCCAGCAGCAAACGGGGGGGGGTTCCTGAAGCTTTCTTT.

The chain has TRBV5-1 and TRBJ2-5; 8 bases are a match to TRBD1. Germline loops: CDR1 SGHRS, CDR2 YFSETQ. J was trimmed by 5 bases and V by 3 bases; bases with no gene match: 9. The CDR3 loop spans 15 amino acids. DNA of the CDR3: TGCGCCAGCAGCTCGGACAGGGCCCAGGAGGAGACCCAGTACTTC. Amino acids: CASSSDRAQEETQYF.

The chain links TRBV6-5 to TRBJ1-1, with D perhaps TRBD1 (6 bases). The CDR3 runs 15 residues. V lost 5 bases, J lost 5 bases, and 18 bases lay in between. Germline V gene sequence: CDR1 MNHEY, CDR2 SVGAGI. The CDR3: CASSKIQGRRTEAFF. CDR3 in DNA: TGTGCCAGCAGTAAAATACAGGGTAGACGGACTGAAGCTTTCTTT.

The V gene is TRBV10-3, the J gene TRBJ1-1; D gene unclear. V was cut by 6 bases and J by 4 bases, with 18 bases left in between. This CDR3 region has 15 residues. In germline, CDR1 is ENHRY, CDR2 SYGVKD. The chain's CDR3 is CAIRSAGEDGTEAFF. CDR3 sequence (DNA): TGTGCCATCAGGTCCGCCGGGGAAGATGGCACTGAAGCTTTCTTT.

V is TRBV4-1 and J is TRBJ1-5; 7 nucleotides agree with TRBD1. The ends lost 2 bases at V and 1 base at J; junction bases unmatched: 2. Per germline, CDR1 MGHRA and CDR2 YSYEKL. This CDR3 has 15 amino acids. As DNA, the CDR3 is TGCGCCAGCAGCCAAACAGGGGTGAGCAATCAGCCCCAGCATTTT. It translates to CASSQTGVSNQPQHF.

This clone has only a few counts. This rearrangement joins TRBV5-1 to TRBJ1-2; the D gene is possibly TRBD1 (6 bases). V was shortened by 4 bases and J by 6 bases, with 16 bases between the two germline ends. This CDR3 has 14 residues. Germline assignment: CDR1 SGHRS and CDR2 YFSETQ. For the CDR3, the DNA is TGCGCCAGCAGCCCCCTGGGGGGGCTGGATGGCTACACCTTC. This gives the protein CASSPLGGLDGYTF.